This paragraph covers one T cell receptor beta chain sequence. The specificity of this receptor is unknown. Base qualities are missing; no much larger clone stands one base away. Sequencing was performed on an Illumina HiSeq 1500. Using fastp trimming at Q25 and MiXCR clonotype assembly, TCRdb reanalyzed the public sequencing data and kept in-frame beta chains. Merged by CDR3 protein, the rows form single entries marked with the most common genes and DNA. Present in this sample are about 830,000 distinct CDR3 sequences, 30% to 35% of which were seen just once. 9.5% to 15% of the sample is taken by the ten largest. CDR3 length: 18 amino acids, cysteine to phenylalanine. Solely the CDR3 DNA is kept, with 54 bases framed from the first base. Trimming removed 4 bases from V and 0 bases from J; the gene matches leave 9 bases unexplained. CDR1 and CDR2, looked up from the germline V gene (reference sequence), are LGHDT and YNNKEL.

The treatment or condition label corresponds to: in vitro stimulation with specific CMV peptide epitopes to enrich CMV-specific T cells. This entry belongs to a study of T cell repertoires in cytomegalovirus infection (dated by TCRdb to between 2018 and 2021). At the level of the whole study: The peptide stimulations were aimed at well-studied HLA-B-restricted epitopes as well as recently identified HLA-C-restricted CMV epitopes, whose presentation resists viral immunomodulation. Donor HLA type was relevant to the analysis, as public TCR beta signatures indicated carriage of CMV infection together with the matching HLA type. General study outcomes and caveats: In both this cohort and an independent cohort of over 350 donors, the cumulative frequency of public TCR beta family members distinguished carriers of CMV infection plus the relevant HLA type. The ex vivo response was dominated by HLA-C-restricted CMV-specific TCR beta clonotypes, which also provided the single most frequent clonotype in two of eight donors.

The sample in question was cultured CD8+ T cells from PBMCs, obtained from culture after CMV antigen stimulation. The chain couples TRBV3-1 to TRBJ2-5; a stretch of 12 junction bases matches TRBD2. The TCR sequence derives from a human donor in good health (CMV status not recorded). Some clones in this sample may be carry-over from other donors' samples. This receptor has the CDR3 CASSPPLGTSGYQETQYF. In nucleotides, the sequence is TGTGCCAGCAGCCCCCCGTTGGGGACTAGCGGGTACCAAGAGACCCAGTACTTC.